These 11 T cell receptor beta chains were sequenced from one sample in a study of cytomegalovirus exposure and HLA in healthy donors (dated by TCRdb to the late 2010s). The library was prepared using the immunoSEQ multiplex PCR assay. For the multiplex PCR, a mixture combining 60 forward primers for TCR Vbeta segments and 13 reverse primers for TCR Jbeta segments was used. TCRdb obtained this table from immuneACCESS and retained in-frame rearrangements with V and J assigned. These tables miss some clones; where compared with another copy, unresolved V genes account for less than half of the shortfall, and the remainder is unexplained. A total of about 120,000 clones appear in this sample, roughly 80% of them only once. Clones ranked in the top ten supply about 30% of the sample. Material for sequencing was PBMCs. These receptors were obtained from a man in his fifties or sixties in good health and CMV-seropositive.

This chain joins TRBV30 and TRBJ2-5; 7 bases align to TRBD2. Germline V gene data show CDR1 as GTSNPN and CDR2 as SVGIG (reference sequence). The CDR3 sequence is 14 residues long. V was clipped by 4 bases and J by 3 bases; unmatched bases: 8. The CDR3 region has the DNA TGTGCCTGGATCCCCGGGGGAGGGGAAGAGACCCAGTACTTC. Translation gives CAWIPGGGEETQYF.

This clone was seen only once. The V gene is TRBV9, the J gene TRBJ2-5; D remains unclear. The CDR3 runs 14 residues. The V and J ends lost 3 bases and 4 bases respectively, with 13 bases between them. Looked up from germline, CDR1 is SGDLS and CDR2 is YYNGEE. The CDR3 sequence: CASSAIPTVETQYF. The CDR3, as DNA: TGTGCCAGCAGCGCAATACCCACGGTAGAGACCCAGTACTTC.

The chain recombines TRBV9 with TRBJ1-2; D uncertain. Trimming took off 3 bases at V and 0 bases at J, with 12 bases between the two ends. Germline loops: CDR1 SGDLS, CDR2 YYNGEE. There are 15 residues in the CDR3. DNA for the CDR3: TGTGCCAGCAGCGGGTGGCACAGACCTAACTATGGCTACACCTTC. It yields the protein CASSGWHRPNYGYTF.

CDR3 region: CASSPRLRVDTEAFF. CDR3 DNA sequence: TGTGCCAGCAGCCCCCGCCTGAGGGTGGACACTGAAGCTTTCTTT. The chain recombines TRBV4-2 with TRBJ1-1; D not certain. Deletions cut 4 bases from V and 3 bases from J, with 15 bases between. Germline V CDR1 and CDR2: LGHNA, YNFKEQ. The CDR3 is 15 residues long.

This clone has just a few counts. The CDR3 region has the DNA TGTGCCGGTAGCGGGGGCCCGACAGATACGCAGTATTTT. The encoded protein is CAGSGGPTDTQYF. J is TRBJ2-3 and V is TRBV30; TRBD2 matches at 9 bases. The CDR3 spans 13 residues. V gave up 8 bases and J gave up 3 bases; unmatched junction bases: 6. Germline V gene data show CDR1 as GTSNPN and CDR2 as SVGIG (reference sequence).

This clone was counted a single time. This chain connects TRBV27 to TRBJ2-5, with 11 positions matching TRBD2. Trimming removed 0 bases from V and 7 bases from J; junction bases left unmatched: 7. The CDR3 runs to 16 residues. CDR1 and CDR2 (germline): MNHEY, SMNVEV (reference sequence). The CDR3 region has the DNA TGTGCCAGCAGTTTATCTAGCGGGGGGGCCGGGCGGACCCAGTACTTC. Protein product: CASSLSSGGAGRTQYF.

The chain uses TRBV7-3 and TRBJ2-2, with D maybe TRBD2 (6 bases). The CDR3 totals 12 residues. The ends were cut back, 6 bases at V and 7 bases at J, with 9 bases in the middle. Germline V gives CDR1 SGHTA, CDR2 FQGTGA. The CDR3: CASRGGRGELFF. In DNA form, the CDR3 reads TGTGCCAGCAGGGGAGGACGCGGGGAGCTGTTTTTT. The variable domain in full, with the rest retrieved from reference TRBV7-3 and TRBJ2-2, is GAGVSQTPSNKVTEKGKYVELRCDPISGHTALYWYRQSLGQGPEFLIYFQGTGAADDSGLPNDRFFAVRPEGSVSTLKIQRTERGDSAVYLCASRGGRGELFFGEGSRLTVL.

Details on this clone: Other DNA sequences from this sample encode an identical CDR3 as well. The V gene is TRBV5-1, the J gene TRBJ2-7; the match to TRBD1 covers 7 bases. V shed 3 bases and J 3 bases; nucleotides not matched to a gene: 3. The CDR3 runs to 13 residues. Germline assignment: CDR1 SGHRS and CDR2 YFSETQ. The CDR3: CASSSRDSYEQYF. For the CDR3, the DNA is TGCGCCAGCAGCTCCAGGGACAGCTACGAGCAGTACTTC.

This chain uses TRBV6-4 with TRBJ1-2; 9 bases align to TRBD1. With V trimmed by 5 bases and J by 5 bases, 6 bases remained unmatched. This CDR3 is built from 14 residues. Germline lookup yields CDR1 MRHNA and CDR2 SNTAGT. The CDR3 reads CASSPTGTGYGYTF. The CDR3 DNA sequence: TGTGCCAGCAGTCCAACCGGGACAGGGTATGGCTACACCTTC.

This clone showed up just once. J is TRBJ2-7 and V is TRBV29-1; 11 bases match TRBD2. With V trimmed by 6 bases and J by 1 base, 5 bases remained unmatched. This CDR3 spans 14 amino acids. Germline V lookup: CDR1 SQVTM, CDR2 ANQGSEA. The CDR3 is CSVTSGALSYEQYF. The CDR3 DNA is TGCAGCGTGACTAGCGGGGCGCTATCCTACGAGCAGTACTTC.

The gene calls are TRBV4-1 and TRBJ2-1; D possibly corresponds to TRBD2 (6 bases). Germline CDR1 is MGHRA and CDR2 is YSYEKL. V lost 5 bases, J lost 8 bases, and 13 bases lay in between. The CDR3 covers 13 residues. CDR3 in amino acids: CASSGPWGDEQFF. The CDR3 DNA sequence: TGCGCCAGCAGCGGTCCCTGGGGGGATGAGCAGTTCTTC.